This TCR beta chain was identified during a study of blood T cell repertoires in COVID-19. On the study more broadly: The origin of the acute and convalescent COVID-19 samples was the United States, Italy and Spain. T cells, B-cell-depleted T cells, or PBMCs provided the cDNA or gDNA that served as material.

CDR1 and CDR2 (germline): MNHEY, SVGAGI. The CDR3 has 14 residues. Trimming removed 6 bases at V and 2 bases at J, with 14 bases between. Per the study methods: Reference gene primer amplification yielded estimated nucleated cell counts. This table comes from immunoSEQ multiplex PCR, and its TCRdb copy is limited to in-frame clones, with some not included. That table gives V, J and clone size, and the DNA gave D and trimming. The sample includes about 270,000 clones, about nine tenths of them seen just once. Seattle enrolled patients during active infection and tracked them longitudinally. V gene TRBV6-5 combines with J gene TRBJ2-7; the D is unclear. Sequencing was performed on peripheral blood. The TCR was taken from a person aged 18-30 years with COVID-19, enrolled during active disease. The CDR3, as DNA: TGTGCCAGCAGCTACGCGACACCTGCCTACGAGCAGTACTTC. It yields the protein CASSYATPAYEQYF.